This is a list of T cell receptor beta chains from one sample in a study of vaccination and CD4 T cells after COVID-19. TCRdb processed the PCR reads anew with MiXCR; each CDR3 protein has one entry. Here the sample spans roughly 18,000 distinct CDR3 sequences, just over 50% being singletons. No antigen has been assigned to these receptors. The sequenced sample was CD4+ T cells from blood, cultured in vitro, obtained about 7 months after SARS-CoV-2 vaccination. These receptors were obtained from a human donor who had recovered from COVID-19. Each CDR3 is given with its conserved first and last residue. D genes are given only for firm matches. Rows give clone size only sometimes, using once, few, many, or a class for an expanded clone.

d_call j_call clone_size v_call cdr3_nt cdr3_aa
NA TRBJ2-7 few TRBV10-3 TGTGCCTCCCGAGGGGAAGGATCCTACGAGCAGTACTTC CASRGEGSYEQYF
NA TRBJ2-3 NA TRBV20-1 TGCAGTGCTAGGAGAAGCACAGATACGCAGTATTTT CSARRSTDTQYF
TRBD2 TRBJ2-3 NA TRBV7-2 TGTGCCAGCAGCTTACCAGGACTAGCCAGCACAGATACGCAGTATTTT CASSLPGLASTDTQYF
NA TRBJ2-3 NA TRBV20-1 TGCAGTGCTAGAAGACTTGGCACAGATACGCAGTATTTT CSARRLGTDTQYF
NA TRBJ2-3 NA TRBV7-2 TGTGCCAGCAGCTTTGAGGGAGCGACGCAGTATTTT CASSFEGATQYF
NA TRBJ2-2 NA TRBV7-3 TGTGCCAGCAGCTCCCCCCGGGGTCCGTTAGCCGGGGAGCTGTTTTTT CASSSPRGPLAGELFF
NA TRBJ2-5 NA TRBV7-9 TGTGCCAGCAGCCCGAATGACCGCGCGGAGACCCAGTACTTC CASSPNDRAETQYF
NA TRBJ1-2 NA TRBV6-1 TGTTCCAGCAGTGACACTTACAGGCTGGGCGGCTACACCTTC CSSSDTYRLGGYTF
NA TRBJ1-6 few TRBV20-1 TGCAGTGCTAGAGAACAGCAAAATTCACCCCTCCACTTT CSAREQQNSPLHF
NA TRBJ2-7 few TRBV4-1 TGCGCCAGCAGCCAAGGCTTGACGGGGTACTACGAGCAGTACTTC CASSQGLTGYYEQYF
TRBD1 TRBJ2-7 NA TRBV6-1 TGTGCCAGCACGGATGACAGGGCCCCCTACGAGCAGTACTTC CASTDDRAPYEQYF
TRBD1 TRBJ1-2 once TRBV6-1 TGTGCCACCGGGGATAGGAGGAGGGCAGGGGGCGACCGCTACACCTTC CATGDRRRAGGDRYTF
TRBD2 TRBJ2-5 NA TRBV20-1 TGCAGTGCTAGAGAAGCGGGGGGGCCGGAAGAGACCCAGTACTTC CSAREAGGPEETQYF
NA TRBJ1-5 NA TRBV2 TGTGCCAGCAGTGAAGACGTCGGTCAGCCCCAGCATTTT CASSEDVGQPQHF
NA TRBJ1-1 NA TRBV20-1 TGCAGTGCTAGAGGAGGGGGGTCGGGGGTCAGGGACACTGAAGCTTTCTTT CSARGGGSGVRDTEAFF
NA TRBJ2-1 NA TRBV6-1 TGTGCCAGCACGGACAGTTCCTACAATGAGCAGTTCTTC CASTDSSYNEQFF
NA TRBJ2-7 few TRBV20-1 TGCAGTGCCGAAGACGGCGCTCCCGAGCAGTACTTC CSAEDGAPEQYF
NA TRBJ1-5 few TRBV15 TGTGCCACCAGCAGAGGGTTTAGTTATAGCAATCAGCCCCAGCATTTT CATSRGFSYSNQPQHF
NA TRBJ1-2 NA TRBV6-5 TGTGCCAGCAGTTCCCGAGAGTGGGAGCGGGGTGGCTACACCTTC CASSSREWERGGYTF
TRBD1 TRBJ1-6 NA TRBV6-1 TGTGCCAGCAGTGAAGCCTGGGTGGGACAGCATAATTCACCCCTCCACTTT CASSEAWVGQHNSPLHF
NA TRBJ2-5 once TRBV20-1 TGCAGTGCTGGACGGACAAGACAAGAGACCCAGTACTTC CSAGRTRQETQYF
NA TRBJ1-1 NA TRBV20-1 TGCAGTGCTAGGGGGGTCGGGGAAGCTTTCTTT CSARGVGEAFF
TRBD2 TRBJ2-2 few TRBV7-3 TGTGCCAGCCGCCCTAGCGGGAACACCGGGGAGCTGTTTTTT CASRPSGNTGELFF
TRBD1 TRBJ2-7 few TRBV7-6 TGTGCCAGCAGCTTAAGGACAGGGAGCTACGAGCAGTACTTC CASSLRTGSYEQYF
TRBD1 TRBJ2-1 NA TRBV20-1 TGCAGTGCTAGAGGTAGTGGGACAGGGGACAATGAGCAGTTCTTC CSARGSGTGDNEQFF
NA TRBJ1-5 NA TRBV20-1 TGCAGTGCCGCGGAGGGGGGATTCGAATTTGGAGCCCAGCATTTT CSAAEGGFEFGAQHF
NA TRBJ2-7 NA TRBV15 TGTGCCAGTCTAGAGGGCAAACCGTACGAGCAGTACTTC CASLEGKPYEQYF
NA TRBJ2-3 NA TRBV20-1 TGCAGTGCTAGAGATGGGGCTAAAGATACGCAGTATTTT CSARDGAKDTQYF
NA TRBJ1-3 NA TRBV15 TGTGCCACCAATACCTACCTGGGGGACACCATATATTTT CATNTYLGDTIYF
TRBD2 TRBJ2-3 few TRBV20-1 TGCAGTGCTAGAGATTCCGCTAGCGGGGGAAGCACAGATACGCAGTATTTT CSARDSASGGSTDTQYF
NA TRBJ2-5 NA TRBV11-2 TGTGCCAGCAGCTCCCTGTCGGGTCGCCAAGAGACCCAGTACTTC CASSSLSGRQETQYF
NA TRBJ1-2 few TRBV7-2 TGTGCCAGCAGCTTAACTACAGCGTCTGCTAACTATGGCTACACCTTC CASSLTTASANYGYTF
NA TRBJ2-5 NA TRBV12-3/TRBV12-4 TGTGCCAGCAGTTTCTGGCAGGGACAAGAGACCCAGTACTTC CASSFWQGQETQYF
NA TRBJ1-2 few TRBV6-1 TGTGCCAGCAGTGACAAGCCCCGGGTAAGGGCACGCTACACCTTC CASSDKPRVRARYTF
TRBD2 TRBJ2-3 NA TRBV2 TGTGCCAGCAGGGGGGGACTAGCGGGAGTCACAGATACGCAGTATTTT CASRGGLAGVTDTQYF
NA TRBJ2-7 NA TRBV7-9 TGTGCCAGCAGCTTTTTCTACGAGCAGTACTTC CASSFFYEQYF
TRBD2 TRBJ2-5 few TRBV7-9 TGTGCCAGCAGCTTCGGGGCGGGAGGTCGAGAGACCCAGTACTTC CASSFGAGGRETQYF
NA TRBJ1-2 NA TRBV25-1 TGTGCCAGCAGTGAATCATCGCTTAGCTATGGCTACACCTTC CASSESSLSYGYTF
NA TRBJ2-7 NA TRBV20-1 TGCAGTGCTGCGTCAGGGGACTACGAGCAGTACTTC CSAASGDYEQYF
NA TRBJ2-3 once TRBV11-3 TGTGCCAGCAGCTTAGGCTTAAGCACAGATACGCAGTATTTT CASSLGLSTDTQYF
NA TRBJ1-5 NA TRBV4-2 TGTGCCAGCAGCCAAGGGACACGGGAAAATCAGCCCCAGCATTTT CASSQGTRENQPQHF
NA TRBJ1-2 NA TRBV4-2 TGTGCCAGCAGCCAAGACCCAGGAAGAGCTAACTATGGCTACACCTTC CASSQDPGRANYGYTF
TRBD1 TRBJ1-2 NA TRBV6-1 TGTGCCAGCAGCCGGTTCGGACAGGGCTATGGCTACACCTTC CASSRFGQGYGYTF
TRBD2 TRBJ2-1 NA TRBV7-3 TGTGCCAGCAGCTTAAGTCTAGCGGGGGGGCCGTATGAGCAGTTCTTC CASSLSLAGGPYEQFF
TRBD1 TRBJ2-3 NA TRBV2 TGTGCCAGCAGTGAGGGACAGGGGGCATTCCATACGCAGTATTTT CASSEGQGAFHTQYF
TRBD1 TRBJ1-1 NA TRBV15 TGTGCCACCAGCAGGGACAGGGATGAAGCTTTCTTT CATSRDRDEAFF
NA TRBJ1-1 NA TRBV20-1 TGCAGTGCTGGACCGCGGCGAGGGGGTAACACTGAAGCTTTCTTT CSAGPRRGGNTEAFF
NA TRBJ2-2 NA TRBV7-9 TGTGCCAGCAGATCCCATGCCAGGCCAGGTGCGGGGGAGCTGTTTTTT CASRSHARPGAGELFF
NA TRBJ2-4 NA TRBV19 TGTGCCACCAGGGGACTCGCCAAAAACATTCAGTACTTC CATRGLAKNIQYF
NA TRBJ2-3 few TRBV6-1 TGTGCCAGCAGTGAAAGAGTACGGCGAAACACAGATACGCAGTATTTT CASSERVRRNTDTQYF
NA TRBJ1-5 once TRBV6-1 TGTGCCAGCAGCATGTGGGGGATTAGCAATCAGCCCCAGCATTTT CASSMWGISNQPQHF
TRBD2 TRBJ2-5 NA TRBV7-2 TGTGCCAGCAGCCCCCGACTAAGCGGGAGGCCCGGTAGTGAAGAGACCCAGTACTTC CASSPRLSGRPGSEETQYF
TRBD1 TRBJ1-2 few TRBV7-2 TGTGCCAGCAGCTTCGACAGGGCAGAGGGAGGCTACACCTTC CASSFDRAEGGYTF